This TCR beta chain appears in the sequencing data of a study of blood T cell repertoires in COVID-19. Background on the study: PBMCs, B-cell-depleted T cells, or T cells provided the cDNA or gDNA that made up the material.

Trimming cost V 0 bases and J 0 bases, with 6 bases left between them. From germline, CDR1 is MNHNY and CDR2 SVGAGI (reference sequence). The CDR3 totals 15 residues. Measured with immunoSEQ multiplex PCR; TCRdb has only the in-frame clones, and not every one. The sample shows 150,000 to 200,000 clones, roughly 85% of them seen only once. This clone was found once. The chain recombines TRBV6-6 with TRBJ1-3; possible D gene TRBD1, 5 bases. The sample taken for sequencing was peripheral blood. The source of this sequence is a man between 60 and 75 years old with acute or convalescent COVID-19. The CDR3 sequence is CASSYSTASGNTIYF. The CDR3 DNA follows: TGTGCCAGCAGTTACTCGACAGCCTCTGGAAACACCATATATTTT.